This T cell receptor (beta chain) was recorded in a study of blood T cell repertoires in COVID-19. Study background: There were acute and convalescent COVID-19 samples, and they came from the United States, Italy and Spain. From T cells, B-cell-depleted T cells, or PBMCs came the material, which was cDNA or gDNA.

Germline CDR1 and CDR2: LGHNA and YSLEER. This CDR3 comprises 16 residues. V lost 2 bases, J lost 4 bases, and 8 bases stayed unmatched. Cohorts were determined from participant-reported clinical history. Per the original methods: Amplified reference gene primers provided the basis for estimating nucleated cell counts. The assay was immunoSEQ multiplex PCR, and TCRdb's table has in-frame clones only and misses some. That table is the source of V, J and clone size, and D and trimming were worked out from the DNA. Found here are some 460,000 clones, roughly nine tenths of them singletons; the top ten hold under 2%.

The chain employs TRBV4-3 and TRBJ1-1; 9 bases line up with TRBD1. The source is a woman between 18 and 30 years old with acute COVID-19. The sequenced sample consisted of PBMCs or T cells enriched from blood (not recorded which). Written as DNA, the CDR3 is TGCGCCAGCAGCCAATCTACAGGGGGCGGTGGCACTGAAGCTTTCTTT. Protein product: CASSQSTGGGGTEAFF.